This T cell receptor (beta chain) was found in a study of spatial heterogeneity in lung cancer. Study-level results: One measure, the expanded intratumoral alpha and beta TCR count, tracked tumor mutation counts. Numbers of ubiquitous and regional expanded TCRs tracked ubiquitous and regional nonsynonymous mutation counts, respectively.

This sample's time point: sample taken at primary tumor resection. This CDR3 has 17 residues. The V and J ends lost 0 bases and 2 bases respectively, with 14 bases between them. The V gene's germline CDR1 is LGHNA and CDR2 YNFKEQ. The library protocol tagged each TCR cDNA with a unique molecular identifier. TCRdb processed the 5' RACE reads anew with MiXCR; each CDR3 protein has one entry. Here the sample spans 10,000 to 15,000 distinct CDR3 sequences, over 6.5% being singletons. This clonotype was observed at least ten times. The antigen is undetermined. The clonotype was recovered from a female donor with early-stage non-small cell lung cancer. The sample was lung tumor tissue, taken at surgery. The chain carries TRBV4-2 and TRBJ1-3; D remains unclear. For the CDR3, the DNA is TGTGCCAGCAGCCAAGAGGTTGGGAGAGGAACTGGAAACACCATATATTTT. Translating it yields CASSQEVGRGTGNTIYF.